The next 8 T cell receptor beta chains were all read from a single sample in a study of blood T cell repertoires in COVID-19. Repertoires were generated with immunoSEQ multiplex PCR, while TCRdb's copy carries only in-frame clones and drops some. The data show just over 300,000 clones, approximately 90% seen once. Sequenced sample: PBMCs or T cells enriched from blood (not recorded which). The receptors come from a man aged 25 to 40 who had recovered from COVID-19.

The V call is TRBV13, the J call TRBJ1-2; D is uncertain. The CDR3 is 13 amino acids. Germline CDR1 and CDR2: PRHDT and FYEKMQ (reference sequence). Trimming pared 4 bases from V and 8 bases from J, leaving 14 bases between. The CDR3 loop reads CASSYYGRGGYTF. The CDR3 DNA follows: TGTGCCAGCAGCTACTATGGTAGAGGAGGCTACACCTTC. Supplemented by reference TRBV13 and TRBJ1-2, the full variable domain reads AAGVIQSPRHLIKEKRETATLKCYPIPRHDTVYWYQQGPGQDPQFLISFYEKMQSDKGSIPDRFSAQQFSDYHSELNMSSLELGDSALYFCASSYYGRGGYTFGSGTRLTVV.

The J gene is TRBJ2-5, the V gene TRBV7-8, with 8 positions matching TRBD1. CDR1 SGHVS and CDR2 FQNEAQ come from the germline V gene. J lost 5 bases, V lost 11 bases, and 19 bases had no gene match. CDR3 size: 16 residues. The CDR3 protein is CAGQAVGRGREETQYF. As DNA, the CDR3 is TGTGCCGGCCAGGCCGTCGGCAGGGGGCGAGAGGAGACCCAGTACTTC.

The CDR3 here is CASSSGTANTEAFF. The CDR3 nucleotides are TGTGCCAGCAGCTCCGGGACAGCTAACACTGAAGCTTTCTTT. This sequence joins TRBV7-9 and TRBJ1-1; 7 bases match TRBD1. With 4 bases clipped from V and 2 bases from J, the junction kept 4 bases outside the gene matches. Germline V CDR1 and CDR2: SEHNR, FQNEAQ (reference sequence). The CDR3 contains 14 residues. The full variable domain, rest sourced from reference TRBV7-9 and TRBJ1-1, is DTGVSQNPRHKITKRGQNVTFRCDPISEHNRLYWYRQTLGQGPEFLTYFQNEAQLEKSRLLSDRFSAERPKGSFSTLEIQRTEQGDSAMYLCASSSGTANTEAFFGQGTRLTVV.

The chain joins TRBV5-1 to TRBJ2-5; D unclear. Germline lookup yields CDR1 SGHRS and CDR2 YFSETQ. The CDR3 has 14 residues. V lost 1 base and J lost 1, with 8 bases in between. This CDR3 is CASSLRSGQETQYF. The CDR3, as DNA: TGCGCCAGCAGCTTGAGGTCAGGCCAAGAGACCCAGTACTTC.

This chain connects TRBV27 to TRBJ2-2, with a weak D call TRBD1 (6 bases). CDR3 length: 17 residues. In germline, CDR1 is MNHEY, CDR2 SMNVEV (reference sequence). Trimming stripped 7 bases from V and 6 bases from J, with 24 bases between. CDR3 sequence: CASTMETGSSFAGELFF. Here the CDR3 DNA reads TGTGCCAGCACCATGGAAACAGGGAGTAGTTTCGCCGGGGAGCTGTTTTTT.

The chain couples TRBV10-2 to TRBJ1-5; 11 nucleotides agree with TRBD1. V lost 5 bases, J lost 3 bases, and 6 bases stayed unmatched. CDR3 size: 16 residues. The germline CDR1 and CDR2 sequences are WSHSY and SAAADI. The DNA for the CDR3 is TGCGCCAGCAGTTCCCGGGACAGGGGGGACAATCAGCCCCAGCATTTT. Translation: CASSSRDRGDNQPQHF.

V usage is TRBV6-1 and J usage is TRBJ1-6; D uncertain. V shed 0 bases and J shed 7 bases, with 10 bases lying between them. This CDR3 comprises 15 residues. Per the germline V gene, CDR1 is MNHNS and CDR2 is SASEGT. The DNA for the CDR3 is TGTGCCAGCAGTGAAGCGCTAGTCCTAAATTCACCCCTCCACTTT. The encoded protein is CASSEALVLNSPLHF.

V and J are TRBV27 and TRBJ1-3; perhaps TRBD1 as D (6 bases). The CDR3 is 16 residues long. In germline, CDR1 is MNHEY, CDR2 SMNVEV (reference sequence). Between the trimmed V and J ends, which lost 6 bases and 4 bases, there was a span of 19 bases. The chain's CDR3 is CASRPNRVLLGNTIYF. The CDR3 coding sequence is TGTGCCAGCAGACCAAACAGGGTACTTCTCGGAAACACCATATATTTT.